This T cell receptor beta chain was recorded in a study of blood T cells in healthy people across ages. On the study more broadly: Researchers report that template switching captured about one barcoded beta molecule per two T cells.

Samples had at least 6.5 million PBMCs isolated from them. There were at least 5.5 micrograms of total RNA extracted from every sample. V was trimmed by 5 bases and J by 0 bases, leaving 14 bases between them. Germline lookup yields CDR1 SGHAT and CDR2 FQNNGV. This CDR3 comprises 15 residues. Primers used in a second PCR of roughly 6 to 11 cycles were a sample-barcoded 5' primer and a J-beta primer mix. TCRdb re-analysed the 5' RACE reads in MiXCR, keeping a single row per CDR3 protein. The sample has around 870,000 distinct CDR3 sequences; under 35% are singletons. J is TRBJ2-7 and V is TRBV11-2, with D perhaps being TRBD1 or TRBD2 (7 bases each). This clonotype originated in a woman older than 75 in good health. Material for sequencing was blood. CDR3 coding DNA: TGTGCCAGCAGCGTAAGCGGGGACAGCTCCTACGAGCAGTACTTC. It encodes CASSVSGDSSYEQYF.